This entry lists 9 T cell receptor beta chains sequenced from one sample in a study of T cells in Graves' hyperthyroidism and ophthalmopathy. Researchers amplified the TCR beta CDR3 regions from RNA transcripts. In the first-round RT-PCR of the TCR CDR3, the HTBI primer set was used. TCRdb independently ran MiXCR on the multiplex PCR reads; one entry per CDR3 protein. The sample comprises 550,000 to 700,000 distinct CDR3 sequences, around 46% of which are singletons, and about 20% rests with the top ten. The specimen was peripheral blood or thyroid tissue (not recorded which). All receptors come from an adult woman with Graves' disease, either hyperthyroidism or ophthalmopathy (not recorded which).

This rearrangement joins TRBV28 to TRBJ1-1, with unresolved D. CDR1 is MDHEN and CDR2 is SYDVKM in the germline V gene. The CDR3 runs to 17 residues. The V gene lost 8 bases and the J gene lost 0 bases, with 22 bases spanning the gap. CDR3 in DNA: TGTGCCAGCTCGCCTTTAGTTTGGGGTATCATGAACACTGAAGCTTTCTTT. Residues: CASSPLVWGIMNTEAFF.

The J gene is TRBJ2-5, the V gene TRBV6-1; D is perhaps TRBD1 (5 bases). The CDR3 contains 13 residues. V lost 8 bases, J lost 5 bases, and 15 bases lay in between. Germline V gene lookup returns CDR1 MNHNS and CDR2 SASEGT. CDR3: CASRQGILETQYF. The CDR3 nucleotides read TGTGCCAGCCGTCAGGGTATCTTGGAGACCCAGTACTTC.

This clonotype was seen at least ten times. The chain is built from TRBV4-2 and TRBJ2-5; D perhaps matches TRBD1 (5 bases). The CDR3 loop spans 18 amino acids. Germline assignment: CDR1 LGHNA and CDR2 YNFKEQ. The ends were cut back, 1 base at V and 2 bases at J, with 20 bases in the middle. CDR3 nucleotide sequence: TGTGCCAGCAGCCAAGTTGGGGAAGGGGTGAAACTACAAGAGACCCAGTACTTC. Amino acid sequence: CASSQVGEGVKLQETQYF.

This clonotype was counted ten times or more. The J gene is TRBJ2-7, the V gene TRBV5-1; D perhaps matches TRBD1 (6 bases). In germline, CDR1 is SGHRS, CDR2 YFSETQ. The CDR3 runs 17 residues. Trimming stripped 0 bases from V and 3 bases from J, with 19 bases between. The CDR3 coding sequence is TGCGCCAGCAGCTTGGCTTTGACAGGTGAAGGGAACTACGAGCAGTACTTC. Its translation is CASSLALTGEGNYEQYF.

There are many counts of this clonotype. The chain couples TRBV2 to TRBJ1-2, with 12 bases matching TRBD1. V dropped 5 bases and J dropped 8; count of bases not matched to a gene: 9. This CDR3 spans 15 amino acids. Germline assignment: CDR1 SNHLY and CDR2 FYNNEI. Written as DNA, the CDR3 is TGTGCCAGCAGTTCCCCGGGACAGGGGGCGATCGGCTACACCTTC. The encoded protein is CASSSPGQGAIGYTF. Combining the CDR3 with reference TRBV2 and TRBJ1-2 gives the whole variable domain EPEVTQTPSHQVTQMGQEVILRCVPISNHLYFYWYRQILGQKVEFLVSFYNNEISEKSEIFDDQFSVERPDGSNFTLKIRSTKLEDSAMYFCASSSPGQGAIGYTFGSGTRLTVV.

The J gene is TRBJ1-6, the V gene TRBV11-2, with 9 bases fitting TRBD1. Per germline, CDR1 SGHAT and CDR2 FQNNGV. V shed 4 bases and J 4 bases; nucleotides not matched to a gene: 5. The CDR3 sequence is 16 residues long. CDR3 loop: CASSWRDRAYNSPLHF. The CDR3 nucleotides are TGTGCCAGCAGCTGGCGGGACAGGGCATATAATTCACCCCTCCACTTT.

The genes are TRBV24-1 and TRBJ1-2; possible D gene TRBD1, 5 bases. CDR1 and CDR2 (germline): KGHDR, SFDVKD. The CDR3 is 14 amino acids. V dropped 3 bases and J dropped 4 bases, with 11 bases sitting between them. The CDR3 here is CATSDPRGGYGYTF. The CDR3 nucleotides read TGTGCCACCAGTGATCCGCGGGGGGGCTATGGCTACACCTTC.

A remark on this clonotype: The junction differs from germline at one of its ends, possibly a read error. The CDR3 DNA follows: TGTGCCATCAGTTACGCGGGTTCACCCCTCCACTTT. Protein: CAISYAGSPLHF. The rearrangement links TRBV6-5 to TRBJ1-6; no clear D gene. This CDR3 spans 12 amino acids. Germline V gives CDR1 MNHEY, CDR2 SVGAGI.

V usage is TRBV15 and J usage is TRBJ1-2; 7 nucleotides align to TRBD1. Trimming at V came to 3 bases and at J to 5 bases, leaving 6 bases not matched to a gene. Per the germline V gene, CDR1 is LNHNV and CDR2 is YYDKDF (reference sequence). CDR3 length: 14 residues. In DNA, the CDR3 is TGTGCCACCAGCAGCCAGACAGGGACTTATGGCTACACCTTC. The encoded protein is CATSSQTGTYGYTF.